The rows below give T cell receptor beta chains drawn from one sample of a study of control samples from healthy donors and cancer patients. TCRdb's copy holds only in-frame clones and misses some; the assay was immunoSEQ multiplex PCR. Of about 190,000 clones listed, about 91% are singletons. The source material was blood. All receptors come from a man aged 25-45 years in good health. CDR3s include the opening cysteine and the closing phenylalanine or tryptophan. A D gene is named only where the DNA matches it firmly. Expanded clones get a size class; other rows say once, few or many, or leave the size out.

V gene: TRBV7-7
clone size: NA
J gene: TRBJ2-1
D gene: NA
CDR3 protein: CASSQRVGNEQFF
CDR3 DNA: TGTGCCAGCAGCCAAAGAGTGGGAAATGAGCAGTTCTTC

V gene: TRBV7-9
clone size: NA
J gene: TRBJ1-2
D gene: NA
CDR3 protein: CASSLGQLNYGYTF
CDR3 DNA: TGTGCCAGCAGCTTAGGACAGCTTAACTATGGCTACACCTTC

V gene: TRBV6-5
clone size: NA
J gene: TRBJ2-1
D gene: NA
CDR3 protein: CASSYFGEQFF
CDR3 DNA: TGTGCCAGCAGTTACTTTGGTGAGCAGTTCTTC

V gene: TRBV15
clone size: few
J gene: TRBJ1-5
D gene: NA
CDR3 protein: CATSRVSGNGQPQHF
CDR3 DNA: TGTGCCACCAGCAGAGTCTCGGGGAACGGGCAGCCCCAGCATTTT

V gene: TRBV7-2
clone size: NA
J gene: TRBJ2-7
D gene: TRBD1
CDR3 protein: CASSLTGGFHEQYF
CDR3 DNA: TGTGCCAGCAGTCTCACAGGGGGCTTCCACGAGCAGTACTTC

V gene: TRBV30
clone size: NA
J gene: TRBJ1-1
D gene: NA
CDR3 protein: CAWSVLDDEAFF
CDR3 DNA: TGTGCCTGGAGTGTGCTAGACGATGAAGCTTTCTTT

V gene: TRBV30
clone size: once
J gene: TRBJ1-1
D gene: NA
CDR3 protein: CAWRTSLNTEAFF
CDR3 DNA: TGTGCCTGGAGGACCTCCCTGAACACTGAAGCTTTCTTT

V gene: TRBV6-5
clone size: NA
J gene: TRBJ2-3
D gene: NA
CDR3 protein: CASNPEVRPTDTQYF
CDR3 DNA: TGTGCCAGCAATCCCGAAGTCCGTCCCACAGATACGCAGTATTTT

V gene: TRBV6-5
clone size: NA
J gene: TRBJ1-2
D gene: NA
CDR3 protein: CASSPKPGQSGYTF
CDR3 DNA: TGTGCCAGCAGTCCCAAACCGGGACAATCAGGCTACACCTTC

V gene: TRBV7-9
clone size: NA
J gene: TRBJ1-3
D gene: NA
CDR3 protein: CASSLAGRPSGNTIYF
CDR3 DNA: TGTGCCAGCAGCTTAGCGGGCAGACCCTCTGGAAACACCATATATTTT

V gene: TRBV1
clone size: NA
J gene: TRBJ2-1
D gene: NA
CDR3 protein: CTSSLPRGAPGNEQFF
CDR3 DNA: TGCACCAGCAGCCTACCCCGGGGGGCCCCGGGGAATGAGCAGTTCTTC

V gene: TRBV27
clone size: NA
J gene: TRBJ2-7
D gene: NA
CDR3 protein: CASSFTDSYEQYF
CDR3 DNA: TGTGCCAGCAGTTTCACAGACTCCTACGAGCAGTACTTC

V gene: TRBV27
clone size: NA
J gene: TRBJ1-1
D gene: NA
CDR3 protein: CASRRQELNTEAFF
CDR3 DNA: TGTGCCAGCAGAAGACAGGAGTTGAACACTGAAGCTTTCTTT

V gene: TRBV19
clone size: few
J gene: TRBJ1-6
D gene: NA
CDR3 protein: CASSEEWLSSYNSPLHF
CDR3 DNA: TGTGCCAGTAGCGAAGAGTGGCTGAGCTCCTATAATTCACCCCTCCACTTT

V gene: TRBV25-1
clone size: NA
J gene: TRBJ1-1
D gene: NA
CDR3 protein: CASSFSRNTEAFF
CDR3 DNA: TGTGCCAGCAGTTTTTCGCGGAACACTGAAGCTTTCTTT

V gene: TRBV24-1
clone size: once
J gene: TRBJ2-1
D gene: TRBD2
CDR3 protein: CATSDRLAGGNNEQFF
CDR3 DNA: TGTGCCACCAGTGATCGGTTAGCGGGGGGAAACAATGAGCAGTTCTTC

V gene: TRBV27
clone size: once
J gene: TRBJ1-2
D gene: NA
CDR3 protein: CASKRTGTNYGYTF
CDR3 DNA: TGTGCCAGCAAGAGGACCGGGACAAATTATGGCTACACCTTC

V gene: TRBV30
clone size: NA
J gene: TRBJ1-5
D gene: NA
CDR3 protein: CAWSVDGGNQPQHF
CDR3 DNA: TGTGCCTGGAGTGTAGACGGGGGGAATCAGCCCCAGCATTTT

V gene: TRBV5-6
clone size: NA
J gene: TRBJ1-4
D gene: NA
CDR3 protein: CASSLGPSGGNEKLFF
CDR3 DNA: TGTGCCAGCAGCTTGGGGCCCTCCGGGGGCAACGAAAAACTGTTTTTT

V gene: TRBV27
clone size: NA
J gene: TRBJ1-2
D gene: NA
CDR3 protein: CASSSQGHGYTF
CDR3 DNA: TGTGCCAGCAGTTCTCAGGGGCATGGCTACACCTTC

V gene: TRBV7-9
clone size: NA
J gene: TRBJ1-2
D gene: NA
CDR3 protein: CASSLWDAKGYTF
CDR3 DNA: TGTGCCAGCAGCTTATGGGACGCGAAAGGCTACACCTTC

V gene: TRBV9
clone size: NA
J gene: TRBJ1-2
D gene: NA
CDR3 protein: CASSVQWQGSGGYTF
CDR3 DNA: TGTGCCAGCAGCGTTCAATGGCAGGGCTCAGGGGGCTACACCTTC

V gene: TRBV27
clone size: once
J gene: TRBJ1-1
D gene: NA
CDR3 protein: CASSFQGQNTEAFF
CDR3 DNA: TGTGCCAGCAGTTTCCAAGGCCAGAACACTGAAGCTTTCTTT

V gene: TRBV6-5
clone size: NA
J gene: TRBJ1-1
D gene: NA
CDR3 protein: CASSYSGGEAFF
CDR3 DNA: TGTGCCAGCAGTTACTCGGGAGGGGAAGCTTTCTTT

V gene: TRBV6-5
clone size: NA
J gene: TRBJ1-6
D gene: NA
CDR3 protein: CAGRGSTANSPLHF
CDR3 DNA: TGTGCCGGGAGGGGTTCGACAGCTAATTCACCCCTCCACTTT

V gene: TRBV9
clone size: NA
J gene: TRBJ2-1
D gene: NA
CDR3 protein: CASSVLASSYNEQFF
CDR3 DNA: TGTGCCAGCAGCGTACTAGCGAGCTCCTACAATGAGCAGTTCTTC

V gene: TRBV7-2
clone size: NA
J gene: TRBJ2-3
D gene: NA
CDR3 protein: CASSRYADTQYF
CDR3 DNA: TGTGCCAGCAGCCGATATGCAGATACGCAGTATTTT

V gene: TRBV19
clone size: NA
J gene: TRBJ1-5
D gene: NA
CDR3 protein: CASSILNQPQHF
CDR3 DNA: TGTGCCAGTAGTATACTCAATCAGCCCCAGCATTTT

V gene: TRBV2
clone size: NA
J gene: TRBJ1-2
D gene: TRBD1
CDR3 protein: CASSEQGQGLGNYGYTF
CDR3 DNA: TGTGCCAGCAGTGAACAGGGACAGGGGCTAGGGAACTATGGCTACACCTTC

V gene: TRBV5-1
clone size: NA
J gene: TRBJ2-3
D gene: TRBD1
CDR3 protein: CASSPTGLGTDTQYF
CDR3 DNA: TGCGCCAGCAGCCCGACAGGGTTGGGCACAGATACGCAGTATTTT

V gene: TRBV11-3
clone size: NA
J gene: TRBJ2-7
D gene: NA
CDR3 protein: CASSPVGRPYEQYF
CDR3 DNA: TGTGCCAGCAGCCCTGTTGGGAGACCCTACGAGCAGTACTTC

V gene: TRBV19
clone size: few
J gene: TRBJ1-1
D gene: NA
CDR3 protein: CASHTGGNTEAFF
CDR3 DNA: TGTGCCAGTCACACAGGCGGGAACACTGAAGCTTTCTTT

V gene: TRBV3-1/TRBV3-2
clone size: few
J gene: TRBJ1-2
D gene: NA
CDR3 protein: CASSQPSVMGSYTF
CDR3 DNA: TGTGCCAGCAGCCAACCCAGCGTAATGGGAAGCTACACCTTC

V gene: TRBV6-5
clone size: NA
J gene: TRBJ1-2
D gene: NA
CDR3 protein: CASSYTGEGYTF
CDR3 DNA: TGTGCCAGCAGTTACACCGGGGAGGGCTACACCTTC

V gene: TRBV7-8
clone size: NA
J gene: TRBJ1-2
D gene: NA
CDR3 protein: CASSLNPAAAYGYTF
CDR3 DNA: TGTGCCAGCAGCTTAAATCCAGCGGCGGCCTATGGCTACACCTTC

V gene: TRBV5-1
clone size: NA
J gene: TRBJ2-1
D gene: NA
CDR3 protein: CASSLGREYNEQFF
CDR3 DNA: TGCGCCAGCAGCTTGGGACGGGAATACAATGAGCAGTTCTTC